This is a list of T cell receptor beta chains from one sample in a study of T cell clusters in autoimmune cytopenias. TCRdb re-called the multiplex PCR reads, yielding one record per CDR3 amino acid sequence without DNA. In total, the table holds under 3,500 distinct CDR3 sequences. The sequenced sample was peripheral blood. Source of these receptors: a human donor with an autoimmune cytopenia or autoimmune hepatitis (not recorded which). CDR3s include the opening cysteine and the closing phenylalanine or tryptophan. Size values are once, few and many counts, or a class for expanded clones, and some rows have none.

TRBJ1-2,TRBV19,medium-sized,CASSRPGQNYGYTF
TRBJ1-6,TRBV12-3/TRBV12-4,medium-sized,CASSFGSNSPLHF
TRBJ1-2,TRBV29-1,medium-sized,CSVEEQGFNYGYTF
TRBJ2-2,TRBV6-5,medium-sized,CASKGISGGTGELFF
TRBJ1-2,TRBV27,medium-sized,CASSLTGTGYGYTF
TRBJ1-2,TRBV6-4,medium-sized,CASSAGFGYTF
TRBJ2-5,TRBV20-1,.,CSAPSQGAETQYF
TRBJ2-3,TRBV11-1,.,CASSLVGSGMLGADTQYF
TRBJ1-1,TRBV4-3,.,CASSQGAPNTEAFF
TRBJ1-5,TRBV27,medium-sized,CASRPESAGTQPQHF
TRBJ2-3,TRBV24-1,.,CATSDFSGGTDTQYF
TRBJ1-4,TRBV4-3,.,CASSQGWDSNEKLFF
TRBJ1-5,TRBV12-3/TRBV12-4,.,CASRSSTQGNQPQHF
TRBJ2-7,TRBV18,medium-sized,CASSADRVTGEQYF
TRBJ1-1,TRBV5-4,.,CASSGGILVDTEAFF
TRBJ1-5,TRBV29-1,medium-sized,CSVGVDPPQHF
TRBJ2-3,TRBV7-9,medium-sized,CASTLGSTDTQYF
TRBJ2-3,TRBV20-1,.,CSARIGLANTQYF
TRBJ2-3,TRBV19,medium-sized,CASSPNVGGGTDTQYF
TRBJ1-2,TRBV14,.,CASSLARNYGYTF
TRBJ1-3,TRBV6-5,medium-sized,CASSSQGNGNTIYF
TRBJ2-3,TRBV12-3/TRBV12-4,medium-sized,CASSPSGGAGNTQYF
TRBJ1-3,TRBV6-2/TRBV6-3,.,CASSENGHSGNTIYF
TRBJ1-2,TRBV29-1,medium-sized,CSVQQAYYGYTF
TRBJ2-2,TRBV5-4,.,CASSLVLAGANTGELFF
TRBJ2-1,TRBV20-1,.,CSAIRAPILNEQFF
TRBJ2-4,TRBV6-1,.,CASSAEAGAPKNIQYF